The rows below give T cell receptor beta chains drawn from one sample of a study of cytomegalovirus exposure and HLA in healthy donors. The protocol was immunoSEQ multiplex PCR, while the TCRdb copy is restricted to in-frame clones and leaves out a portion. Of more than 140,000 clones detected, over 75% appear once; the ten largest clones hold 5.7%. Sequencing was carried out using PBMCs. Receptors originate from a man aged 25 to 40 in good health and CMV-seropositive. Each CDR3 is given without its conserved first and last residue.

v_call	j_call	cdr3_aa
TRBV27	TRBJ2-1	ASSYASGSFDEQF
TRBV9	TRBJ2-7	ASSPSLGSGYEQY
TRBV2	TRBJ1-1	ASRDRGDTEAF
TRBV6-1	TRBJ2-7	ASRLGQGAYEQY
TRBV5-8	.	ASSRTGERYEQY
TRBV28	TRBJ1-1	ASTRLNTEAF
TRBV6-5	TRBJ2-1	ASRGDYNEQF
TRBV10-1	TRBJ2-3	ASSDFLAGEPDTQY
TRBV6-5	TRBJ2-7	ASSYSSVPGEQY
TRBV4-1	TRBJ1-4	ASSEDRVSYEKLF
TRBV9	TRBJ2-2	AGSVDRLNTGELF
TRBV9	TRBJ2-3	ASSPSGGGGLDTQY
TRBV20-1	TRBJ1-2	SIMGVYGYT
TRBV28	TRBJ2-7	ASSGAGTRYHEQY
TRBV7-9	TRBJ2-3	ASSLVAGGWNTQY
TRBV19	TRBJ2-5	ASSKLGQGETQY
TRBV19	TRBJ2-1	ASSIARGVHNEQF
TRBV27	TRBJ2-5	ASSFRQPDTQY
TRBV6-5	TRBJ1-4	ASSYDREGEKLF
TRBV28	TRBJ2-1	AWGGYAEQF
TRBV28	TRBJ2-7	ASSSPRGGRDEQY
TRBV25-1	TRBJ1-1	ASSGGFKAF
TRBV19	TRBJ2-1	ASREVTGNYNEQF
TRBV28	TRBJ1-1	ASSFGQGTEAF
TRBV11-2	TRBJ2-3	ATSLDQADTQY
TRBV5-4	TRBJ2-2	ASSLSITGELF
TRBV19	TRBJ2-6	ASRPLAVGANVLT
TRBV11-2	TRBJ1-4	ASRTGGRMEKLF
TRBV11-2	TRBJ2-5	ASSHRVETQY
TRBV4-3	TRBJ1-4	ASSPRGSEKLF
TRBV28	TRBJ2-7	ASSFSQGATYEQY
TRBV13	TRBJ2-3	ASSSGGPDTQY